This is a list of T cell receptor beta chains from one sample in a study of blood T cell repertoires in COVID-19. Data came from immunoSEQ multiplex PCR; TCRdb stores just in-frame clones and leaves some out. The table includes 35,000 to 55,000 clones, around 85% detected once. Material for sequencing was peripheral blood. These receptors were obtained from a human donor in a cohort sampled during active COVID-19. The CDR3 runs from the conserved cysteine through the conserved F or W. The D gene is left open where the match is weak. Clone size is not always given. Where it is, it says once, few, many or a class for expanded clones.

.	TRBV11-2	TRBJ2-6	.	CASRSLLSGANVLTF	TGTGCCAGCAGGTCCCTACTCTCTGGGGCCAACGTCCTGACTTTC
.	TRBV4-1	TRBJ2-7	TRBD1	CASSQDLNRGLDEQYF	TGCGCCAGCAGCCAAGATCTAAACAGGGGGCTCGACGAGCAGTACTTC
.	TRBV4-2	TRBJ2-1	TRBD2	CASSQDREGEQFF	TGTGCCAGCAGCCAAGACAGGGAGGGCGAGCAGTTCTTC
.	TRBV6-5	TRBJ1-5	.	CAGGGWGNQPQHF	TGTGCTGGTGGGGGCTGGGGCAATCAGCCCCAGCATTTT
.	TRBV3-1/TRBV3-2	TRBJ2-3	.	CASSHGERSDTQYF	TGTGCCAGCAGTCACGGGGAGAGGTCAGATACGCAGTATTTT
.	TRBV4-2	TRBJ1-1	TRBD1	CASSPQGAGTEAFF	TGTGCCAGCAGCCCACAGGGGGCAGGGACTGAAGCTTTCTTT
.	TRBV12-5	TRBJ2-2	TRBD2	CASGRTSGGAPGELFF	TGTGCTAGTGGCCGGACTAGCGGGGGGGCGCCCGGGGAGCTGTTTTTT
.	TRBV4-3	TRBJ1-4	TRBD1	CASRRTGNEKLFF	TGCGCCAGCAGGCGGACAGGGAATGAAAAACTGTTTTTT
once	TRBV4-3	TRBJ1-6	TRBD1	CASSRDRGNSPLHF	TGCGCCAGCAGCAGGGACAGGGGCAATTCACCCCTCCACTTT
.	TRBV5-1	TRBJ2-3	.	CASSAMGLSSTDTQYF	TGCGCCAGCAGCGCTATGGGACTGTCGAGCACAGATACGCAGTATTTT
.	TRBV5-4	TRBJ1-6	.	CASSLGGRSLNSPLHF	TGTGCCAGCAGCTTAGGTGGGAGATCCTTGAATTCACCCCTCCACTTT
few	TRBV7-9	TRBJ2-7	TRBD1	CASSSGTGSYEQYF	TGTGCCAGCAGCTCCGGGACAGGGAGTTACGAGCAGTACTTC
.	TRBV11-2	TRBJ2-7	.	CASSLGWQGLHEQYF	TGTGCCAGCAGCTTAGGTTGGCAGGGTCTCCACGAGCAGTACTTC
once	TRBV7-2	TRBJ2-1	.	CASSFLGNEQFF	TGTGCCAGCAGCTTTCTCGGGAATGAGCAGTTCTTC
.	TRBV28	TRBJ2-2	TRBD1	CASSLEGANTGELFF	TGTGCCAGCAGTTTAGAGGGGGCGAATACCGGGGAGCTGTTTTTT
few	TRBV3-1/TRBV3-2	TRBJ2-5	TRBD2	CASSRGGASGETQYF	TGTGCCAGCAGCCGCGGGGGGGCTTCAGGGGAGACCCAGTACTTC
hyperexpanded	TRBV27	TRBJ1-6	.	CASSRIGSNSPLHF	TGTGCCAGCAGTCGAATAGGGAGTAATTCACCCCTCCACTTT
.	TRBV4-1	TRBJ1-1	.	CASSQGRGSNTEAFF	TGCGCCAGCAGCCAAGGAAGAGGTTCTAACACTGAAGCTTTCTTT
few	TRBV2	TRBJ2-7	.	CASSVETYEQYF	TGTGCCAGCAGTGTGGAGACCTACGAGCAGTACTTC
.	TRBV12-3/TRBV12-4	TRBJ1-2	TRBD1	CASSSRTGRGYTF	TGTGCCAGCAGTTCCCGGACAGGGCGCGGCTACACCTTC
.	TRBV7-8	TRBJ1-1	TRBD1	CASSPWGQGGTEAFF	TGTGCCAGCAGCCCCTGGGGACAGGGAGGTACTGAAGCTTTCTTT
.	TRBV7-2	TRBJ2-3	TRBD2	CASSAYTSGGAPQYF	TGTGCCAGCAGCGCGTATACTAGCGGGGGGGCCCCGCAGTATTTT
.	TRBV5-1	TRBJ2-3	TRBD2	CASSQNPGLAGGGKNTQYF	TGCGCCAGCAGCCAGAACCCGGGACTAGCGGGGGGGGGTAAAAATACGCAGTATTTT
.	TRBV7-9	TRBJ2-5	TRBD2	CASSLLASGGAQYF	TGTGCCAGCAGCTTACTAGCTAGCGGGGGGGCCCAGTACTTC
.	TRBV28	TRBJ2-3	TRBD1	CASSSAGTGGDTQYF	TGTGCCAGCAGTTCCGCCGGGACAGGGGGAGATACGCAGTATTTT
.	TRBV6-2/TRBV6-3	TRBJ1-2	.	CASSYSQGSIYGYTF	TGTGCCAGCAGTTACTCCCAGGGGAGTATATATGGCTACACCTTC
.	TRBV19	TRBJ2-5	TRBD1	CASSIPGQPQETQYF	TGTGCCAGTAGTATCCCGGGACAGCCACAAGAGACCCAGTACTTC
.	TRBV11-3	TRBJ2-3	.	CASSLVAGASTDTQYF	TGTGCCAGCAGCTTAGTGGCGGGGGCCTCCACAGATACGCAGTATTTT
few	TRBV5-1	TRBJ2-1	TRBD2	CASRRGVNEQFF	TGCGCCAGCAGACGGGGGGTCAATGAGCAGTTCTTC
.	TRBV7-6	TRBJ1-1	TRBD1	CASQGQGNTEAFF	TGTGCCAGCCAGGGACAGGGGAACACTGAAGCTTTCTTT
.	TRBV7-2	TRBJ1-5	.	CASSQGPNQPQHF	TGTGCCAGCAGCCAGGGCCCTAATCAGCCCCAGCATTTT
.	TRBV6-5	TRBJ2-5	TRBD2	CASSYGAGGPLETQYF	TGTGCCAGCAGTTACGGGGCGGGGGGGCCTCTAGAGACCCAGTACTTC
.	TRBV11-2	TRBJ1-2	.	CASSPGGGAGYTF	TGTGCCAGCAGCCCCGGGGGGGGAGCTGGCTACACCTTC
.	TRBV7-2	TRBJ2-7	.	CASSLPGFDEQYF	TGTGCCAGCAGCTTACCCGGGTTCGACGAGCAGTACTTC
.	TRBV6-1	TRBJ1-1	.	CASSERGYTEAFF	TGTGCCAGCAGTGAACGAGGGTACACTGAAGCTTTCTTT
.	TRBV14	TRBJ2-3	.	CATGGAGSDTQYF	TGTGCCACCGGCGGGGCAGGGTCCGATACGCAGTATTTT
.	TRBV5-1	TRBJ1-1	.	CASSPRTASWGTEAFF	TGCGCCAGCAGCCCGAGGACAGCCTCCTGGGGGACTGAAGCTTTCTTT
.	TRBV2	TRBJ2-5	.	CASSDGKSETQYF	TGTGCCAGCAGTGACGGGAAGTCGGAGACCCAGTACTTC
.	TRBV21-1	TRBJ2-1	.	CASSPLGPLGEQFF	TGTGCCAGCAGCCCATTGGGCCCCCTGGGTGAGCAGTTCTTC
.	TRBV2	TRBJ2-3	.	CASSDQGGADTQYF	TGTGCCAGCAGTGACCAGGGTGGGGCAGATACGCAGTATTTT
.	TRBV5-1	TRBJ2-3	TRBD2	CASSLETSGGARSTDTQYF	TGCGCCAGCAGCTTGGAAACTAGCGGGGGGGCTCGTAGCACAGATACGCAGTATTTT
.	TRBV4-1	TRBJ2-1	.	CASSRTAGAGEQFF	TGCGCCAGCAGCCGGACTGCGGGGGCCGGTGAGCAGTTCTTC